This record concerns one T cell receptor (beta chain) sequence. With 4 bases clipped from V and 1 base from J, the junction kept 9 bases outside the gene matches. CDR1 LNHDA and CDR2 SQIVND come from the germline V gene (reference sequence). The CDR3 contains 18 residues. This record comes from a study of blood T cell repertoires in COVID-19. Overall study: Whether acute or convalescent, the COVID-19 samples came from the United States, Italy and Spain.

Sequencing was performed with immunoSEQ multiplex PCR; in TCRdb, only in-frame clones are kept and a portion is missing. The sample has about 150,000 clones; around four fifths are singletons. The chain recombines TRBV19 with TRBJ2-3; 12 bases fit TRBD2. The source is a woman in her thirties or forties who had recovered from COVID-19. Sequencing was done on a sample of PBMCs or T cells enriched from blood (not recorded which). CDR3 protein: CASSTLAGGLPGTDTQYF. The CDR3 DNA reads TGTGCCAGTAGTACACTAGCGGGGGGACTCCCTGGCACAGATACGCAGTATTTT.